This T cell receptor (beta chain) was sequenced for a study of T cells in Graves' hyperthyroidism and ophthalmopathy. This CDR3 has 13 amino acids. Per germline, CDR1 KGHSH and CDR2 LQKENI. V lost 3 bases and J lost 5, with 10 bases in between. RNA transcripts served as the template for amplifying TCR beta CDR3 regions. Initially, a first-round RT-PCR of the TCR CDR3 employed the HTBI primer set. TCRdb re-called the multiplex PCR reads with MiXCR, one entry per CDR3 protein. The sample comprises 360,000 or so distinct CDR3 sequences, around 18% of which are singletons, and roughly a sixth rests with the top ten. This clonotype appeared many times. Active moderate-to-severe ophthalmopathy, Clinical Activity Score at least 3, NOSPECS at least 4, under 3 months' duration.

Specimen: blood. V is TRBV18 and J is TRBJ2-5; D uncertain. The TCR sequence derives from a middle-aged woman with Graves' ophthalmopathy. The CDR3 nucleotides are TGTGCCAGCTCACCTAGTGAATTTGAGACCCAGTACTTC. It yields the protein CASSPSEFETQYF.